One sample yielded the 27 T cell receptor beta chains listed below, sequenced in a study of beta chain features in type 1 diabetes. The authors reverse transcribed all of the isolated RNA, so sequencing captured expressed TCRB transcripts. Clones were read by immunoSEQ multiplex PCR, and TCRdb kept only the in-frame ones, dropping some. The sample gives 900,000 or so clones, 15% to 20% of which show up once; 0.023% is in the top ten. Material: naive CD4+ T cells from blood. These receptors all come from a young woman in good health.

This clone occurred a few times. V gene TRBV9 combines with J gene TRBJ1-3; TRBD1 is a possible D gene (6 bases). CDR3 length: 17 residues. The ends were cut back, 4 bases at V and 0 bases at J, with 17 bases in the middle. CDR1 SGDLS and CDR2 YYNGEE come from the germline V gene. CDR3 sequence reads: CASSLRSGGSSGNTIYF. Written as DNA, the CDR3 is TGTGCCAGCAGCCTACGATCCGGGGGCTCCTCTGGAAACACCATATATTTT.

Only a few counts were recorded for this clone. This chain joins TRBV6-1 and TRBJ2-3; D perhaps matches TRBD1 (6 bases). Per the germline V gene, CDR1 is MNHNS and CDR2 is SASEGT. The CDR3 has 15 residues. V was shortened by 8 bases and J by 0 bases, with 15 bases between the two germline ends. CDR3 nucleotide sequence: TGTGCCAGCTTTTTAGGGGGACCAAGCACAGATACGCAGTATTTT. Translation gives CASFLGGPSTDTQYF.

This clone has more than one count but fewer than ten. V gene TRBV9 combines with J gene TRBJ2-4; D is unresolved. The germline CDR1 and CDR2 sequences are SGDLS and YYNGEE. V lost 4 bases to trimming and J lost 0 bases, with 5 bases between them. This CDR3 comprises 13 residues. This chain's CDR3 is CASSPQAKNIQYF. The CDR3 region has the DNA TGTGCCAGCAGCCCCCAAGCCAAAAACATTCAGTACTTC.

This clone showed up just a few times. This CDR3 reads CASSLGPRSYEQYF. As DNA, the CDR3 is TGTGCCAGCAGCTTAGGTCCCCGGAGCTACGAGCAGTACTTC. The J gene is TRBJ2-7, the V gene TRBV7-2; D is unresolved. CDR3 length: 14 amino acids. CDR1 SGHTA and CDR2 FQGNSA come from the germline V gene. Between the trimmed V and J ends, which lost 1 base and 3 bases, there was a span of 10 bases.

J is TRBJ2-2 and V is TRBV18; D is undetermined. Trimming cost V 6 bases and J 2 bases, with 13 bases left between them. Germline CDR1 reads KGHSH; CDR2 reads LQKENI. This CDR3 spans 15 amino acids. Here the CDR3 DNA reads TGTGCCAGCTCCCTGCAGGAAGGTAACACCGGGGAGCTGTTTTTT. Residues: CASSLQEGNTGELFF.

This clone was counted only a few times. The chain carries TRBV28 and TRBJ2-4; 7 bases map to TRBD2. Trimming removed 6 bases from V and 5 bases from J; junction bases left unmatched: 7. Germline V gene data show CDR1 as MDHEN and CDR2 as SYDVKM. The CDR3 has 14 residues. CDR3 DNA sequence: TGTGCCAGCAGCCCATGGGGGGGAGAAAACATTCAGTACTTC. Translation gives CASSPWGGENIQYF.

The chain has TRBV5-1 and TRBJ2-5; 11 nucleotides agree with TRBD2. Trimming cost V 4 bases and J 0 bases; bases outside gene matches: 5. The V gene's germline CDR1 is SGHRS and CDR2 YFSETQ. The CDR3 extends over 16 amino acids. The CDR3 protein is CASSKGLAANQETQYF. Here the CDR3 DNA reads TGCGCCAGCAGCAAGGGACTAGCGGCAAACCAAGAGACCCAGTACTTC.

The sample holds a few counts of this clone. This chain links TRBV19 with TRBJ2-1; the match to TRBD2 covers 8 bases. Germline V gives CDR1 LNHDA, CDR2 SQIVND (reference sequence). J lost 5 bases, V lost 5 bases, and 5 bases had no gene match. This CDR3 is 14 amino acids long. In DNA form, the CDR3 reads TGTGCCAGTAGTTCCTGGACTAGCCACAATGAGCAGTTCTTC. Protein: CASSSWTSHNEQFF.

The CDR3 DNA is TGTGCCAGCAGTCAAGACAGGGGGCGGGTTGGGGCCAACGTCCTGACTTTC. Amino acid sequence: CASSQDRGRVGANVLTF. The chain carries TRBV28 and TRBJ2-6; TRBD1 matches 10 bases. Germline-derived CDR1 and CDR2 are MDHEN and SYDVKM. This CDR3 has 17 residues. Germline trimming cut 5 bases from V and 3 bases from J; bases unmatched to any gene: 7.

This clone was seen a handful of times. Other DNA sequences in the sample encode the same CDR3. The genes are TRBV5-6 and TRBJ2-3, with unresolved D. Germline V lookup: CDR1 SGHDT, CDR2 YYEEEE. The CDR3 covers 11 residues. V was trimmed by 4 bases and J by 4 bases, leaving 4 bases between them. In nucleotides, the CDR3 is TGTGCCAGCAGCCTTTCAGATACGCAGTATTTT. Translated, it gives CASSLSDTQYF.

The CDR3 region has the DNA TGCAGCGTTGTGAGGGGGCGTGTGGGTCAGCCCCAGCATTTT. It encodes CSVVRGRVGQPQHF. The chain recombines TRBV29-1 with TRBJ1-5; TRBD1 agrees at 7 bases. Trimming at V came to 4 bases and at J to 6 bases, leaving 9 bases not matched to a gene. The CDR3 is 14 amino acids. Germline CDR1 reads SQVTM; CDR2 reads ANQGSEA.

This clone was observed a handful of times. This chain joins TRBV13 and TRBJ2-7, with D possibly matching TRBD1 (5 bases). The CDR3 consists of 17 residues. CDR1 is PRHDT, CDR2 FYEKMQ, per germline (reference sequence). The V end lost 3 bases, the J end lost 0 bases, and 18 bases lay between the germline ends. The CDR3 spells CASSLRYKTESSYEQYF. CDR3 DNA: TGTGCCAGCAGCTTGCGTTACAAGACAGAGAGCTCCTACGAGCAGTACTTC.

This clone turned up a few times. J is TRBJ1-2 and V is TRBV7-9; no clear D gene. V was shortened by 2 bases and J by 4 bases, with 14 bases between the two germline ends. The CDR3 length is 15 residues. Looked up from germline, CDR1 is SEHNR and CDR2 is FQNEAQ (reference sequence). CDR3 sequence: CASSLRSDGPYGYTF. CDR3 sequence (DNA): TGTGCCAGCAGCTTACGTTCGGACGGGCCCTATGGCTACACCTTC.

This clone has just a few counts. The CDR3 spells CASRSQENTGELFF. The CDR3 nucleotides read TGTGCCAGCAGATCTCAGGAGAACACCGGGGAGCTGTTTTTT. This chain connects TRBV7-2 to TRBJ2-2, with no clear D. CDR3 length: 14 residues. Trimming removed 6 bases from V and 1 base from J, with 9 bases in between. The germline CDR1 and CDR2 sequences are SGHTA and FQGNSA.

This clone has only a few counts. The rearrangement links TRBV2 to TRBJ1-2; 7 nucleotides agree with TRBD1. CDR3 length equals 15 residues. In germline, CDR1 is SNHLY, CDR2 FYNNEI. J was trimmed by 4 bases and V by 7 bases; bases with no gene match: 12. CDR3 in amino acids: CASTQNRGSGYGYTF. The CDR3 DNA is TGTGCCAGCACACAGAACAGGGGTAGCGGCTATGGCTACACCTTC.

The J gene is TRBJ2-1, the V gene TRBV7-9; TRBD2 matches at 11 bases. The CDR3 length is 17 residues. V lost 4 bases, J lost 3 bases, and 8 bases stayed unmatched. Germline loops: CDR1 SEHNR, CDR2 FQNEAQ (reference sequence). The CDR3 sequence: CASSSLGTSGNYNEQFF. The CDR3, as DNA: TGTGCCAGCAGCTCGTTAGGGACTAGCGGAAACTACAATGAGCAGTTCTTC.

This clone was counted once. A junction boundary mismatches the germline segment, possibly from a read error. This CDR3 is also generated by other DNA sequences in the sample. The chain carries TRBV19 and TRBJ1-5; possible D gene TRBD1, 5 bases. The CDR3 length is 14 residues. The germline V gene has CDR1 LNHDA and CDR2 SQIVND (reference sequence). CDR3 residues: CASSTQQVQQPQHF. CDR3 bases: TGCGCCAGTAGTACCCAACAGGTACAGCAGCCCCAGCATTTT.

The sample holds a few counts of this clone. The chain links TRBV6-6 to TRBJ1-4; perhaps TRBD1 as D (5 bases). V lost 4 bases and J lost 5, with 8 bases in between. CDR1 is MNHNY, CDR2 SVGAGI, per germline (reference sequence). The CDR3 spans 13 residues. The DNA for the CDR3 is TGTGCCAGCAGTTCTGGGGCAAATGAAAAACTGTTTTTT. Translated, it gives CASSSGANEKLFF.

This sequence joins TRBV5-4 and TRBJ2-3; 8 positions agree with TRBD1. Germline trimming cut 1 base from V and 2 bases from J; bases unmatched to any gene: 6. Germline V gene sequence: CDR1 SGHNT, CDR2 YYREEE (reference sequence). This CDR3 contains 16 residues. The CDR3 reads CASSLRTGSATDTQYF. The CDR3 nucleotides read TGTGCCAGCAGCTTGAGGACAGGGTCCGCCACAGATACGCAGTATTTT.

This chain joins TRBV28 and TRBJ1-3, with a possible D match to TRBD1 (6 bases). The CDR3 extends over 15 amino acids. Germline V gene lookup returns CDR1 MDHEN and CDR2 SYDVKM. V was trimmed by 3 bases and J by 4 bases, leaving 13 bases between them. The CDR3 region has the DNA TGTGCCAGCAGTTTGATACAGGGTTCCGGAAACACCATATATTTT. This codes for CASSLIQGSGNTIYF.

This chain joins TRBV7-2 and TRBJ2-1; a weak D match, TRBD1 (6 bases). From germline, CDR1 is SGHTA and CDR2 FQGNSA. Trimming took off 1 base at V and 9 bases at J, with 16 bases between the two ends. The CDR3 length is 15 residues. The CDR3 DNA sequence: TGTGCCAGCAGCTTAGTGCCAGATGGGGGCGCTGAGCAGTTCTTC. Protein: CASSLVPDGGAEQFF.

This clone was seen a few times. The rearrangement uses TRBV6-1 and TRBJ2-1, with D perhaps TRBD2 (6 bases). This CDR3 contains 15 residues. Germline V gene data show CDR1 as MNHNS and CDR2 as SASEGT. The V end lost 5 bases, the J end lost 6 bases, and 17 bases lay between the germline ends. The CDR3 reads CASSPGSAGTNEQFF. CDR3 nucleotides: TGTGCCAGCAGTCCCGGGAGTGCAGGAACCAATGAGCAGTTCTTC.

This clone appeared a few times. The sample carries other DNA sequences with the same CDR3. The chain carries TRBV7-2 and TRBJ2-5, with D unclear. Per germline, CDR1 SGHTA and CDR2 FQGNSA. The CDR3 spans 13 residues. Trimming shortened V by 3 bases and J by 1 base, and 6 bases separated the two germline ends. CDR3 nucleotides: TGTGCCAGCAGCTTTACTGTCCAAGAGACCCAGTACTTC. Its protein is CASSFTVQETQYF.

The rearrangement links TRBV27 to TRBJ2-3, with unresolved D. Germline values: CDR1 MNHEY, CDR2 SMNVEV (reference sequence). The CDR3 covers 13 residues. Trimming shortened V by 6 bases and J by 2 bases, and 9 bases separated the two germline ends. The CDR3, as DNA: TGTGCCAGCAGGGGGTATTTCACAGATACGCAGTATTTT. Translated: CASRGYFTDTQYF.

Written as DNA, the CDR3 is TGTGCCAGCAGTGAGAGCGGGAGGGGATACAATGAGCAGTTCTTC. Translated, it gives CASSESGRGYNEQFF. The V gene is TRBV6-1, the J gene TRBJ2-1; 10 bases are shared with TRBD2. V was clipped by 3 bases and J by 4 bases; unmatched bases: 3. The CDR3 has 15 residues. Germline values: CDR1 MNHNS, CDR2 SASEGT.

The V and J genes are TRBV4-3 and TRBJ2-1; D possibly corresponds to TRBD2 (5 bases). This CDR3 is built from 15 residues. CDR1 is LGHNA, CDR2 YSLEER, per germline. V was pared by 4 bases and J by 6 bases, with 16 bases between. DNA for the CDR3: TGCGCCAGCAGCCTCCCGGGATTAGGGCCCAATGAGCAGTTCTTC. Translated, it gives CASSLPGLGPNEQFF.

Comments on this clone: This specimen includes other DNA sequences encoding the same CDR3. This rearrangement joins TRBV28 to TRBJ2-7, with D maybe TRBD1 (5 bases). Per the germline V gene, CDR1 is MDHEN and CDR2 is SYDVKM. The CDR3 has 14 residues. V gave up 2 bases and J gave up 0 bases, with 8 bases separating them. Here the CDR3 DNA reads TGTGCCAGCAGTTTACCAGGGAACTCCTACGAGCAGTACTTC. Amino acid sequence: CASSLPGNSYEQYF.